The clone carrying this TCR beta chain has just a few counts. The antigen is unknown. Germline CDR1 SEHNR, CDR2 FQNEAQ (reference sequence). The trim removed 2 bases at V and 13 bases at J, leaving 4 bases unmatched. The CDR3 length is 11 residues. These data come from a study of beta chain features in type 1 diabetes. Expressed TCRB transcripts were sequenced because the isolated RNA had all been reverse transcribed beforehand. The assay was immunoSEQ multiplex PCR, and TCRdb's table has in-frame clones only and misses some. The sample carries roughly 450,000 clones, about an eighth recorded once. General study results and limits: All four CD4+ subsets of Type 1 diabetes patients contained TCRB CDR3s that were moderately but significantly shorter. More deletions and fewer insertions at VDJ junctions were seen in type 1 diabetes patients.

This receptor was taken from a woman between 18 and 29 years old in good health. V and J are TRBV7-9 and TRBJ2-5; 7 positions match TRBD1. Sequencing used naive CD4+ T cells from blood. CDR3 DNA sequence: TGTGCCAGCAGCTTAATGGGACAGAGGTACTTC. It encodes CASSLMGQRYF.